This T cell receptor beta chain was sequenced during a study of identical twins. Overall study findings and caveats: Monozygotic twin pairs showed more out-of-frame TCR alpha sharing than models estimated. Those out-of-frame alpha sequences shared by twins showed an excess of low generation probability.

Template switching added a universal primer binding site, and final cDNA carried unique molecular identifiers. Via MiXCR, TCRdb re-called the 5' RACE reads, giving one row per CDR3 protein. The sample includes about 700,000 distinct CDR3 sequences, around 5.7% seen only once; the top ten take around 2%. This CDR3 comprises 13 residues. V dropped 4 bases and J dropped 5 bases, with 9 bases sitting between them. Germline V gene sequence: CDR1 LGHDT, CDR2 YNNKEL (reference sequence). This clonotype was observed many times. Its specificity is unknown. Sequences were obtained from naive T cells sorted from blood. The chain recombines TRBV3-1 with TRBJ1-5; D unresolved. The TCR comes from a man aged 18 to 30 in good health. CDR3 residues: CASSPNPYQPQHF. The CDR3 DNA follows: TGTGCCAGCAGCCCGAACCCTTATCAGCCCCAGCATTTT.